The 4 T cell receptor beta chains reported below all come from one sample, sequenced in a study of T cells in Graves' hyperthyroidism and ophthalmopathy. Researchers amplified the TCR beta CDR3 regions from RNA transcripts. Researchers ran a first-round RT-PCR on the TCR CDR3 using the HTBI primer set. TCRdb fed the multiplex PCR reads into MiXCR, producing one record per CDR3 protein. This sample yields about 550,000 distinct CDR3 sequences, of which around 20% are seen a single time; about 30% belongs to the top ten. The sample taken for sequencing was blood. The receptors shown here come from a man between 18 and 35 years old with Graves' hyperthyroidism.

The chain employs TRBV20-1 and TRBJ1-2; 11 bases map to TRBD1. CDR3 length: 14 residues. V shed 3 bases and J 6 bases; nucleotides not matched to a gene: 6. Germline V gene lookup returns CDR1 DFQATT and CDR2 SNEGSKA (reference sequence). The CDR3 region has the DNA TGCAGTGCTAGCCTCCGGGACAGGGGGAATGGCTACACCTTC. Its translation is CSASLRDRGNGYTF.

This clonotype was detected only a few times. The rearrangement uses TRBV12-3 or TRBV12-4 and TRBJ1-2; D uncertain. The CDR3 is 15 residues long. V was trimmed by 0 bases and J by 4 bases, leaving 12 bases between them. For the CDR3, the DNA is TGTGCCAGCAGTTTAGCGCCGGGAGGACCCTATGGCTACACCTTC. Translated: CASSLAPGGPYGYTF.

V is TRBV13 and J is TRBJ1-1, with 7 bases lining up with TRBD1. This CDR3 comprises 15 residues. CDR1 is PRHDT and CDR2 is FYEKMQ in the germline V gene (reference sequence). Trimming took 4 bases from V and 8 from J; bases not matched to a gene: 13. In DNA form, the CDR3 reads TGTGCCAGCAGCTCGTCAAGCTCGGACAGGCCCGAAGCTTTCTTT. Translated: CASSSSSSDRPEAFF.

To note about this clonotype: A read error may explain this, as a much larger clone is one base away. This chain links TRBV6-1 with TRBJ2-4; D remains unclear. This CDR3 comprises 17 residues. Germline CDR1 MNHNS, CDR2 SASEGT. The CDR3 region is CASSEDWQLVAKNTQYF. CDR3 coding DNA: TGTGCCAGCAGTGAAGATTGGCAGCTAGTAGCCAAAAACACTCAGTACTTC.